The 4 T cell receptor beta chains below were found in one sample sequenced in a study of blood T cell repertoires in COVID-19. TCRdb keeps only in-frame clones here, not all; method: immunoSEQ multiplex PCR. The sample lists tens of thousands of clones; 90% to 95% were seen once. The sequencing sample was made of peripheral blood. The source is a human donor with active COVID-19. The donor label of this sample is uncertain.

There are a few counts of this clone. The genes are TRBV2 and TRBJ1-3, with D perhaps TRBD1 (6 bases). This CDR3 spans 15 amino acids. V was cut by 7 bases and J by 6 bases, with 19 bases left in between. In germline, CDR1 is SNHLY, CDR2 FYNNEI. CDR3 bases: TGTGCCAGCATCCTGGACAGTGCTCTGGCAAACACCATATATTTT. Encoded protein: CASILDSALANTIYF.

The CDR3 DNA sequence: TGCAGTGCATCCAGGTACGAGCAGTACTTC. This translates into CSASRYEQYF. The J gene is TRBJ2-7, the V gene TRBV20-1, with unresolved D. The germline V and J ends were trimmed by 6 bases and 4 bases, with 7 bases remaining between them. This CDR3 comprises 10 residues. Looked up from germline, CDR1 is DFQATT and CDR2 is SNEGSKA (reference sequence).

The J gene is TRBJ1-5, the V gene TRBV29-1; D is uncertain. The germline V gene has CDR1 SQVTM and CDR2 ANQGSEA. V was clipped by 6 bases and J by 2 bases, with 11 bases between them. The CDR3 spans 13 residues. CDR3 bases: TGCAGCGTCCTACTTGGTGGCAATCAGCCCCAGCATTTT. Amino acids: CSVLLGGNQPQHF. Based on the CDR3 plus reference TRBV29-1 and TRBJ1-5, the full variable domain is SAVISQKPSRDICQRGTSLTIQCQVDSQVTMMFWYRQQPGQSLTLIATANQGSEATYESGFVIDKFPISRPNLTFSTLTVSNMSPEDSSIYLCSVLLGGNQPQHFGDGTRLSIL.

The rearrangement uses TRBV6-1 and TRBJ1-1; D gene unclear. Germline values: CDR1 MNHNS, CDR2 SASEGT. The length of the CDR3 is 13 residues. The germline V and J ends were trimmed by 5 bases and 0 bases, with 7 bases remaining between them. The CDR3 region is CASSLTVNTEAFF. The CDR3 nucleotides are TGTGCCAGCAGTCTTACAGTGAACACTGAAGCTTTCTTT.